This T cell receptor beta chain was recorded in a study of blood T cell repertoires in COVID-19 (dated by TCRdb to about 2020). Describing the broader study: Samples from collaborators originated in the United States, Italy and Spain and spanned both the acute and convalescent phases of COVID-19. The samples were drawn from two sources: the first 160 participants of the ongoing ImmuneRACE study, and about 1,300 subjects contributed by 6 global collaborators. The repertoires were released in a freely available public database intended as a resource for research on the immune response to SARS-CoV-2. The prospective study material was composed of cDNA or gDNA derived from T cells, B-cell-depleted T cells, or PBMCs. The sample metadata nearly always contained a de-identified subject ID, COVID-19 status, age in years and sex. Where available, HLA class I and class II types were obtained from metadata supplied by the sample provider rather than from assay-based typing. The dataset comprised deeply sampled blood TCRbeta repertoires from subjects exposed to, actively infected with, or recovered from COVID-19. The paper as a whole reports these results and caveats: The amount of clinical and demographic metadata varied by source and participant and was provided uncurated.

A note on this clone: Its antigen specificity is not known. The record has no base qualities; no much larger clone is one base away.

At one collaborating source in Seattle, patients were enrolled during active infection and were followed longitudinally through the course of disease. The collaborating institutions used their own protocols to collect whole blood in K2EDTA tubes. For TCRbeta analysis, collaborators shipped samples in one of three forms: frozen whole blood, isolated PBMCs, or DNA extracted from either of those sample types. The germline V gene encodes CDR1 KGHDR and CDR2 SFDVKD. Spanning cysteine to phenylalanine, the CDR3 consists of 16 amino acids. Only the CDR3 region is kept as DNA, spanning 48 bases read in frame from base 1. Unmatched junction bases come to 9, with V trimmed by 4 bases and J by 4 bases. TCRbeta CDR3 regions were amplified from genomic DNA by means of the immunoSEQ Assay, a bias-controlled multiplex PCR. From the authors' description of their analysis: Within the assay, amplification of reference gene primers was used to estimate how many nucleated cells each sample contained. Sequence reads were collapsed and filtered to measure the absolute abundance of every unique TCRbeta CDR3 rearrangement. For each sample, productive Simpson clonality was calculated as the square root of Simpson's diversity index across productive rearrangements. TCRdb mirrors the immuneACCESS table, restricted to in-frame sequences. Some clones are absent from its copies; in checked studies, under half trace to an unresolved V gene, and the reason for the others is unknown. From that table come the V and J calls and clone size; the DNA was used to work out D and trimming. The sample table shows about 300,000 clones, and about 91% are seen once. The ten biggest clones cover around 1.6% of the sample.

The sequence was obtained from a woman in her twenties or thirties with COVID-19, enrolled during active disease. This chain joins TRBV24-1 to TRBJ1-5; the junction holds 7 bases that match TRBD1. The sequencing input was peripheral blood. CDR3 loop: CATSDSGGGRNQPQHF. The nucleotide sequence is TGTGCCACCAGTGACTCTGGAGGGGGCAGAAATCAGCCCCAGCATTTT.